This entry is about one TCR beta chain. What it binds is unknown. This CDR3 has 13 amino acids. The germline V gene encodes CDR1 DFQATT and CDR2 SNEGSKA (reference sequence). V was trimmed by 1 base and J by 7 bases, leaving 13 bases between them. Unique molecular identifiers were used to barcode this TCRbeta library. Each CDR3 protein gets one entry after TCRdb re-called the PCR reads with MiXCR. The table includes about 250,000 distinct CDR3 sequences, about 24% detected once. The sample is drawn from a study of T-cell reconstitution after alpha-beta-depleted transplantation in children. Study results and caveats: The authors attributed T-cell counts and diversity one year after transplant mostly to newly produced T cells. It was surviving recipient T cells and thymic progenitors that gave some patients high TCRbeta diversity at day 60. Expanded clones from the graft, numbering several hundred, reportedly supplied alpha-beta T cells about two months after transplant.

Here the sequenced sample was PBMCs, mostly from graft donor cells, taken 360 days after TCRalphabeta/CD19-depleted stem cell transplant. This clonotype was sampled from a female patient aged 2 to 10 who had a stem cell transplant for congenital amegakaryocytic thrombocytopenia, so the T cells may come from the graft donor. The chain has TRBV20-1 and TRBJ1-2, with D unclear. DNA for the CDR3: TGCAGTGCTAGAGTGCCCGGTTTCCCTGGCTACACCTTC. This translates into CSARVPGFPGYTF.